This T cell receptor (beta chain) was profiled in a study of early T cells in non-severe SARS-CoV-2 infection. Across the whole study: Chains from this unsorted whole-blood bulk RNA could not be paired. Study results and limitations: Using VDJdb, the matching emphasized anti-spike CD8 responses while missing private and CD4 specificities.

The germline V gene encodes CDR1 LGHNT and CDR2 FRNRAP. J lost 5 bases, V lost 6 bases, and 6 bases had no gene match. CDR3 length: 13 residues. Individual cDNA molecules each received unique molecular identifiers attached to them. Via MiXCR, TCRdb re-called the 5' RACE reads, giving one row per CDR3 protein. Counted here are around 70,000 distinct CDR3 sequences, roughly a sixth occurring once; the ten biggest clones make up approximately 12%. This clonotype showed up many times. The antigen is not known. The source is an adult who was a healthcare worker with PCR-confirmed SARS-CoV-2 infection or an uninfected control (not recorded which). The source material was whole blood. The rearrangement links TRBV12-5 to TRBJ2-5; 7 bases line up with TRBD1. Here the CDR3 reads CASGLAGGETQYF. CDR3 DNA sequence: TGTGCTAGTGGACTTGCAGGGGGTGAGACCCAGTACTTC.